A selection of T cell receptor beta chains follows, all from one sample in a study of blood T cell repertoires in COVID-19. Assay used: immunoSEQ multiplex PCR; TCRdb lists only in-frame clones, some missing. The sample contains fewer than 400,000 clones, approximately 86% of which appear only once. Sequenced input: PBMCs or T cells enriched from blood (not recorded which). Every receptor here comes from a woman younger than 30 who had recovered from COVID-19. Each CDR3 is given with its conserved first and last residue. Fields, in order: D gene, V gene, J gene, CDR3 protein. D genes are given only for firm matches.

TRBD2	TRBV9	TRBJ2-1	CASSVLSGGAGNEQFF
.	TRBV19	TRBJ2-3	CASSISQRWSTDTQYF
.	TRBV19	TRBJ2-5	CASSPRFSGQETQYF
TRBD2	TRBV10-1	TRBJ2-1	CASRVGLKQFF
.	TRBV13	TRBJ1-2	CASSLATEGVYGYTF
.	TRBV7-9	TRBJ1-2	CASSLARGDYGYTF
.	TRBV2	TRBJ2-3	CASRDSTGMWTDTQYF
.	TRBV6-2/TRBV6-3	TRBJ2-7	CASSLNRDREQYF
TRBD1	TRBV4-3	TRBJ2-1	CASSQNLRGTAYNEQFF
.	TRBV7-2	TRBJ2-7	CASSPQGKFPDEQYF
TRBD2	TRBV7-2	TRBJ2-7	CASSPGVLAGNRNYEQYF
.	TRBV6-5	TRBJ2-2	CASSYNSYFAGELFF
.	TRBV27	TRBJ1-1	CASSALEGWNTEAFF
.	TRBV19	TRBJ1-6	CASRTPPGSSYNSPLHF
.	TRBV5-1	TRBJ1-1	CASSLVGSRYTEAFF
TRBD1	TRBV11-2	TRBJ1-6	CASSLDFGLVQGLDSPLHF
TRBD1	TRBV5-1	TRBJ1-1	CASSLAGDSLEAFF
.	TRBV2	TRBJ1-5	CASMGDSGNQPQHF
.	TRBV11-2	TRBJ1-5	CASSLGGGNQPQHF
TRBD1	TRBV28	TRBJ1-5	CASSSRQGNQPQHF
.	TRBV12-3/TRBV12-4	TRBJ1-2	CASSLPFYGYTF
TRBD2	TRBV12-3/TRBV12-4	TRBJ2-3	CASTLASTDTQYF